The 25 T cell receptor beta chains below were found in one sample sequenced in a study of shared clonotypes between healthy human individuals. Assay: immunoSEQ multiplex PCR; the TCRdb copy retains only in-frame clones and omits some. This repertoire shows around 2.1 million clones, roughly 95% found once; its top ten account for approximately 0.13%. Material: naive CD4+ T cells sorted from blood. Noted subset: CD45RA+ positively selected. The receptors here all came from a man younger than 35 in good health.

The chain recombines TRBV6-1 with TRBJ2-7; D call uncertain. The V gene lost 4 bases and the J gene lost 3 bases, with 19 bases spanning the gap. The CDR3 loop spans 16 amino acids. Germline V gene sequence: CDR1 MNHNS, CDR2 SASEGT. The CDR3 loop is CASSAYPWTGFYEQYF. CDR3 DNA: TGTGCCAGCAGTGCTTATCCCTGGACGGGCTTCTACGAGCAGTACTTC.

Remarks on this clone: The sample contains more than one DNA sequence encoding this CDR3. CDR3 coding DNA: TGTGCCAGCTCACCGACGGAAGATACGCAGTATTTT. This gives the protein CASSPTEDTQYF. The rearrangement links TRBV18 to TRBJ2-3; no clear D gene. Germline V lookup: CDR1 KGHSH, CDR2 LQKENI. Trimming shortened V by 3 bases and J by 5 bases, and 6 bases separated the two germline ends. The CDR3 sequence is 12 residues long. Looking up the rest from reference TRBV18 and TRBJ2-3 gives the full variable domain: NAGVMQNPRHLVRRRGQEARLRCSPMKGHSHVYWYRQLPEEGLKFMVYLQKENIIDESGMPKERFSAEFPKEGPSILRIQQVVRGDSAAYFCASSPTEDTQYFGPGTRLTVL.

The V call is TRBV2, the J call TRBJ2-2, with 7 bases aligning to TRBD1. Germline V lookup: CDR1 SNHLY, CDR2 FYNNEI. The CDR3 runs to 15 residues. V shed 1 base, J shed 8 bases, and the junction held 7 bases outside the gene matches. DNA for the CDR3: TGTGCCAGCAGTGAAGAGGGACAGATTGTGGGGGAGCTGTTTTTT. This sequence encodes CASSEEGQIVGELFF.

The chain employs TRBV12-5 and TRBJ1-1; D remains ambiguous. CDR1 and CDR2 (germline): LGHNT, FRNRAP. CDR3 size: 13 residues. CDR3 protein: CACARLLNTEAFF. DNA of the CDR3: TGTGCCTGCGCGAGACTGCTGAACACTGAAGCTTTCTTT.

V usage is TRBV30 and J usage is TRBJ2-7; D remains ambiguous. The CDR3 has 11 residues. Trimming cost V 1 base and J 5 bases, with 6 bases left between them. Germline values: CDR1 GTSNPN, CDR2 SVGIG (reference sequence). The chain's CDR3 is CAWSAIDEQYF. The CDR3, as DNA: TGTGCCTGGAGTGCCATTGACGAGCAGTACTTC.

This clone appeared once. CDR3 bases: TGCGCCAGCAGCTCCATACTAGCGACCACAGATACGCAGTATTTT. Protein sequence: CASSSILATTDTQYF. The chain couples TRBV5-1 to TRBJ2-3; 7 bases align to TRBD2. Germline values: CDR1 SGHRS, CDR2 YFSETQ. The CDR3 has 15 amino acids. Trimming cost V 3 bases and J 2 bases; bases outside gene matches: 6.

The chain combines TRBV18 with TRBJ2-1; a possible D gene is TRBD2 (5 bases). Trimming left V 4 bases short and J 5 bases short, with 12 bases between. The CDR3 runs to 14 residues. Germline assignment: CDR1 KGHSH and CDR2 LQKENI. CDR3 loop: CASSHGLANNEQFF. The CDR3 DNA follows: TGTGCCAGCTCACACGGGCTAGCCAACAATGAGCAGTTCTTC.

This chain uses TRBV10-3 with TRBJ2-6, with 8 bases aligning to TRBD1. Trimming at V came to 11 bases and at J to 0 bases, leaving 3 bases not matched to a gene. This CDR3 comprises 14 residues. The germline V gene has CDR1 ENHRY and CDR2 SYGVKD. The CDR3 nucleotides are TGTGCCTGCACAGGGGGCTCTGGGGCCAACGTCCTGACTTTC. The encoded protein is CACTGGSGANVLTF.

The rearrangement links TRBV30 to TRBJ1-1, with no clear D. The V end was cut by 3 bases, the J end by 3 bases, with 14 bases between. The CDR3 runs 14 residues. Germline V lookup: CDR1 GTSNPN, CDR2 SVGIG (reference sequence). DNA for the CDR3: TGTGCCTGGAGATACGAGGGCTGGCACACTGAAGCTTTCTTT. This encodes CAWRYEGWHTEAFF.

The rearrangement uses TRBV21-1 and TRBJ1-2; the table's D call TRBD1 went unverified against the DNA. TRBV21-1 is a recognized pseudogene. CDR3 size: 13 residues. CDR3 DNA: TGTGCCAGCAGCAACAGGGCAGGTTATGGCTACACCTTC. Residues: CASSNRAGYGYTF.

The chain combines TRBV11-2 with TRBJ2-1; D is uncertain. V was trimmed by 5 bases and J by 0 bases, leaving 14 bases between them. This CDR3 spans 16 amino acids. In germline, CDR1 is SGHAT, CDR2 FQNNGV. CDR3 loop: CASSLLTGNSYNEQFF. The CDR3 nucleotides read TGTGCCAGCAGCCTCTTGACGGGTAACTCCTACAATGAGCAGTTCTTC.

V and J are TRBV7-8 and TRBJ2-7; 7 nucleotides agree with TRBD1. V gave up 0 bases and J gave up 0 bases; unmatched junction bases: 11. Germline loops: CDR1 SGHVS, CDR2 FQNEAQ. This CDR3 has 18 residues. CDR3 bases: TGTGCCAGCAGCTTAGCGCTCAAAGAGACAGGGAGCTCCTACGAGCAGTACTTC. The encoded protein is CASSLALKETGSSYEQYF.

This CDR3 reads CASSKAVQIYEQYF. In DNA, the CDR3 is TGTGCCAGCAGCAAAGCGGTTCAGATATACGAGCAGTACTTC. V usage is TRBV21-1 and J usage is TRBJ2-7; the table's D call, TRBD1, was not checked against the DNA. TRBV21-1 constitutes a pseudogene. This CDR3 is built from 14 residues.

The rearrangement joins TRBV7-2 to TRBJ2-7, with TRBD2 matching 9 bases. Trimming at V came to 0 bases and at J to 6 bases, leaving 3 bases not matched to a gene. Germline CDR1 reads SGHTA; CDR2 reads FQGNSA. The CDR3 length is 14 residues. Here the CDR3 DNA reads TGTGCCAGCAGCTTAGCGCCTAGCGGGATCGAGCAGTACTTC. It translates to CASSLAPSGIEQYF.

The rearrangement links TRBV18 to TRBJ2-7, with 8 bases that match TRBD1. CDR1 KGHSH and CDR2 LQKENI come from the germline V gene. This CDR3 has 15 residues. V gave up 1 base and J gave up 3 bases; unmatched junction bases: 5. The CDR3 loop is CASSPQGGQDYEQYF. The CDR3 DNA reads TGTGCCAGCTCACCACAGGGGGGACAGGACTACGAGCAGTACTTC.

With regard to this clone: The junction does not match germline at one end; this may be a read error. This chain links TRBV6-1 with TRBJ2-3; D is possibly TRBD1 (6 bases). The length of the CDR3 is 10 residues. Germline V gene lookup returns CDR1 MNHNS and CDR2 SASEGT. CDR3 DNA sequence: TGTGCCAGCCCGAAAAAAGGGGGTTTTTTT. Residues: CASPKKGGFF.

This rearrangement joins TRBV5-6 to TRBJ1-2, with TRBD1 matching 10 bases. Trimming cost V 4 bases and J 4 bases; bases outside gene matches: 10. There are 16 residues in the CDR3. Germline V CDR1 and CDR2: SGHDT, YYEEEE. CDR3 nucleotides: TGTGCCAGCAGCCCCGTTCCCGGACAGGGGGGCTATGGCTACACCTTC. Translation: CASSPVPGQGGYGYTF.

The chain joins TRBV30 to TRBJ2-1; 10 nucleotides agree with TRBD1. Losses at the gene ends were 6 bases for V and 7 bases for J; bases not matched to a gene: 6. Germline loops: CDR1 GTSNPN, CDR2 SVGIG (reference sequence). This CDR3 has 13 amino acids. The CDR3 nucleotides read TGTGCCTGCGCGGGACAGGGGTATAATGAGCAGTTCTTC. Protein product: CACAGQGYNEQFF.

This chain connects TRBV18 to TRBJ2-7; 12 nucleotides line up with TRBD1. Germline V gene sequence: CDR1 KGHSH, CDR2 LQKENI. V lost 3 bases and J lost 4; bases outside the gene matches: 4. The CDR3 is 15 residues long. The CDR3 loop reads CASSPGQGAIYEQYF. The CDR3 DNA reads TGTGCCAGCTCACCGGGACAGGGGGCGATATACGAGCAGTACTTC.

The genes are TRBV11-2 and TRBJ2-4, with D perhaps TRBD2 (5 bases). CDR1 is SGHAT, CDR2 FQNNGV, per germline. Between the trimmed V and J ends, which lost 3 bases and 1 base, there was a span of 13 bases. The CDR3 has 16 amino acids. The CDR3 region has the DNA TGTGCCAGCAGCTTTCCGCAAACGGGGGCCAAAAACATTCAGTACTTC. Amino acids: CASSFPQTGAKNIQYF. Looking up the rest from reference TRBV11-2 and TRBJ2-4 gives the full variable domain: EAGVAQSPRYKIIEKRQSVAFWCNPISGHATLYWYQQILGQGPKLLIQFQNNGVVDDSQLPKDRFSAERLKGVDSTLKIQPAKLEDSAVYLCASSFPQTGAKNIQYFGAGTRLSVL.

The table lists this clone with a count of one. J is TRBJ2-1 and V is TRBV18; 12 nucleotides align to TRBD2. Germline CDR1 KGHSH, CDR2 LQKENI. The CDR3 loop spans 16 amino acids. J lost 10 bases, V lost 3 bases, and 10 bases had no gene match. Written as DNA, the CDR3 is TGTGCCAGCTCACCCGCGACTAGCGGGGGTTTCCGGGAGCAGTTCTTC. This codes for CASSPATSGGFREQFF.

The V gene is TRBV18, the J gene TRBJ2-1, with 10 bases fitting TRBD2. CDR1 and CDR2 (germline): KGHSH, LQKENI. The CDR3 length is 15 residues. Trimming cost V 8 bases and J 0 bases; bases outside gene matches: 4. The chain's CDR3 is CASGTSESSYNEQFF. The CDR3 DNA reads TGTGCCAGCGGGACTAGCGAGAGCTCCTACAATGAGCAGTTCTTC.

The CDR3 reads CASSFGKPGSGNTIYF. The CDR3 bases are TGCGCCAGCAGCTTTGGTAAGCCGGGATCTGGAAACACCATATATTTT. The chain recombines TRBV5-1 with TRBJ1-3; the D is unclear. The V gene's germline CDR1 is SGHRS and CDR2 YFSETQ. CDR3 length: 16 amino acids. Trimming took off 2 bases at V and 1 base at J, with 13 bases between the two ends.

The V call is TRBV10-2, the J call TRBJ2-3, with 8 positions matching TRBD2. V lost 2 bases, J lost 0 bases, and 4 bases stayed unmatched. The CDR3 consists of 16 residues. Germline values: CDR1 WSHSY, CDR2 SAAADI. CDR3 region: CASSEGAGGSTDTQYF. Here the CDR3 DNA reads TGCGCCAGCAGTGAGGGGGCGGGGGGAAGCACAGATACGCAGTATTTT.

Only a few counts were recorded for this clone. This chain links TRBV9 with TRBJ1-4, with no clear D. The V gene lost 4 bases and the J gene lost 8 bases, with 18 bases spanning the gap. CDR1 is SGDLS, CDR2 YYNGEE, per germline. CDR3 length: 15 amino acids. The CDR3 region has the DNA TGTGCCAGCAGCCCTGGACGGGAAAGGCGAGAAAAACTGTTTTTT. Its translation: CASSPGRERREKLFF.